The sample holds a few counts of the clone carrying this T cell receptor beta chain. It may be a read error: a sequence one base away is much more abundant. Germline-derived CDR1 and CDR2 are DFQATT and SNEGSKA (reference sequence). This CDR3 spans 11 amino acids. This sample is part of a study of blood T cells in healthy people across ages. PCR was performed a second time for 7 to 11 cycles using a sample-barcoded 5' primer and a J-beta primer mix. TCRdb independently ran MiXCR on the 5' RACE reads; one entry per CDR3 protein. The sample lists about 970,000 distinct CDR3 sequences, just over 50% seen once, with over 20% in the top ten.

This TCR came from a woman in her sixties or seventies in good health. This sequence joins TRBV20-1 and TRBJ2-5; no clear D gene. Near its end, the DNA agrees better with TRBJ2-1, so the J call may be wrong. The sample was blood. CDR3 coding DNA: TGCAGTGCGGAACACCAAGAGACCCAGTTCTTC. It is translated as CSAEHQETQFF.